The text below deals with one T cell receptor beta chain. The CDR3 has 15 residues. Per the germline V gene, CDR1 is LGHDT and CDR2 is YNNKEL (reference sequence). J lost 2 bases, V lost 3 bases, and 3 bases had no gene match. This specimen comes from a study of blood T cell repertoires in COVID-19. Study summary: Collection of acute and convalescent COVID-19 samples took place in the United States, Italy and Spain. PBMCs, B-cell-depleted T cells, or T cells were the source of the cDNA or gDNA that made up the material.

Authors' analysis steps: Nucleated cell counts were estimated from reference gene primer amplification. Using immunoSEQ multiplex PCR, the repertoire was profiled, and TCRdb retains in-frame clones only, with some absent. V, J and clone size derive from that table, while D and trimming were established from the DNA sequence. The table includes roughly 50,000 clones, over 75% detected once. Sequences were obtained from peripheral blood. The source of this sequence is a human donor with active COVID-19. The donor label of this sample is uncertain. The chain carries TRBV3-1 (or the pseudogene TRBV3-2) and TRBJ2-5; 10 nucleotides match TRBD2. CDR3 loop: CASSHLAGGQETQYF. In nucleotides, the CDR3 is TGTGCCAGCAGCCACTTAGCGGGGGGTCAAGAGACCCAGTACTTC.